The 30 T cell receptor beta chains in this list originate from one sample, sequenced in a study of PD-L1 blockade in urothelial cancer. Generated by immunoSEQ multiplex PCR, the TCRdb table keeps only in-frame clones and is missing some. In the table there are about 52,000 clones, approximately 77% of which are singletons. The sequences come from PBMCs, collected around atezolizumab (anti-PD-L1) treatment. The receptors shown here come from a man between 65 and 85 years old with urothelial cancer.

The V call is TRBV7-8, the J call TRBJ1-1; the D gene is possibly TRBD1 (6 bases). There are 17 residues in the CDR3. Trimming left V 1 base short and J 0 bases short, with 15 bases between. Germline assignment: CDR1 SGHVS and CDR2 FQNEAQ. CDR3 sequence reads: CASSLGSDRSLNTEAFF. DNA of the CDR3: TGTGCCAGCAGCTTAGGGTCCGACAGGAGTTTGAACACTGAAGCTTTCTTT.

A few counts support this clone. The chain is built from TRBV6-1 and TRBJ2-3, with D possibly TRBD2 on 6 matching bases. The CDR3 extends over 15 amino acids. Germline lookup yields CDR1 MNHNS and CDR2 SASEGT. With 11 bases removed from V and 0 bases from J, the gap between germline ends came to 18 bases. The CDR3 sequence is CAHRLGRLSTDTQYF. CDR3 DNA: TGTGCCCACAGACTAGGACGGCTTAGCACAGATACGCAGTATTTT.

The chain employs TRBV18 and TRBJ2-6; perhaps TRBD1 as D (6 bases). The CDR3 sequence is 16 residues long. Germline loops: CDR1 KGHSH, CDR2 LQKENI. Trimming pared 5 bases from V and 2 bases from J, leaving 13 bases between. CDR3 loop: CASSDYRATGANVLTF. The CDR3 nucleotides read TGTGCCAGCTCAGACTACAGGGCCACTGGGGCCAACGTCCTGACTTTC.

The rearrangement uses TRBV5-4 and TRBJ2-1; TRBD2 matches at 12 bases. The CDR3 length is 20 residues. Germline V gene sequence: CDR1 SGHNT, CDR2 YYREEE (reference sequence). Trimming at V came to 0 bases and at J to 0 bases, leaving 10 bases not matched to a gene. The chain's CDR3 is CASSLVGLAGGPSSYNEQFF. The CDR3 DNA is TGTGCCAGCAGCTTGGTGGGGCTAGCGGGAGGGCCCTCCTCCTACAATGAGCAGTTCTTC.

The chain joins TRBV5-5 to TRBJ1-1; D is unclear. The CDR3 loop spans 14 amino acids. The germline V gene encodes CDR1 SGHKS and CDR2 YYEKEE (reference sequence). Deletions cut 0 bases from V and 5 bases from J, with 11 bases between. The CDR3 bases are TGTGCCAGCAGCTTGGTAGTAAGCAGGACTGAAGCTTTCTTT. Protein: CASSLVVSRTEAFF.

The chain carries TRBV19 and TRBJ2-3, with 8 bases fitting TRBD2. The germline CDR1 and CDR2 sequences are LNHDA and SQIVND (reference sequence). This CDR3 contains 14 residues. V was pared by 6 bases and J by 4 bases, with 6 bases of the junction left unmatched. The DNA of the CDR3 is TGTGCCAGTAGAGGCGGGGGGCGGGCAGATACGCAGTATTTT. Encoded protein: CASRGGGRADTQYF.

The DNA of the CDR3 is TGTGCCAGCAGTGAAGGGGACAGGTACTATGGCTACACCTTC. It specifies CASSEGDRYYGYTF. The chain uses TRBV6-1 and TRBJ1-2, with 8 nucleotides matching TRBD1. The CDR3 has 14 residues. Germline V gene data show CDR1 as MNHNS and CDR2 as SASEGT. Unmatched junction bases numbered 1, after V lost 1 base and J lost 3 bases.

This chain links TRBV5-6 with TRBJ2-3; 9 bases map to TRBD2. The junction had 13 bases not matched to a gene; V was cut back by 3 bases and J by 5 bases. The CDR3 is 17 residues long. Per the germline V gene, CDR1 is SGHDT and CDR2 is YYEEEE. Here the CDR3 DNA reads TGTGCCAGCAGCTCCCCCTTGAGCGGGGGGTTGGTAGATACGCAGTATTTT. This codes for CASSSPLSGGLVDTQYF.

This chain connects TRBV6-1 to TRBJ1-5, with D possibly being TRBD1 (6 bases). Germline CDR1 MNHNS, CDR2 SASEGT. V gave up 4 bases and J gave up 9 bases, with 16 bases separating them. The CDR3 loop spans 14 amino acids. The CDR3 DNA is TGTGCCAGCAGTGCACGGGACACAGCGAGGCCCCAGCATTTT. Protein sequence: CASSARDTARPQHF.

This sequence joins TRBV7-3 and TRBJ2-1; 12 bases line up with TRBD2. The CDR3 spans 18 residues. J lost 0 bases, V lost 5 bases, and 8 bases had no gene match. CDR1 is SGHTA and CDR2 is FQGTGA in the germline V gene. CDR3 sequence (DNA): TGTGCCAGCAGCCCTAGCGGGGGGGCTGTTAGCTCCTACAATGAGCAGTTCTTC. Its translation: CASSPSGGAVSSYNEQFF.

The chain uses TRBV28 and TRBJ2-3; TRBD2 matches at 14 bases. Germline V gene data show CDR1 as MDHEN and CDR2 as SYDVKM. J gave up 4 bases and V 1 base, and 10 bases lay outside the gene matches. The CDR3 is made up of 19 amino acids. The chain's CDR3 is CASSLSYKGLAGVSDTQYF. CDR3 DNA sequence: TGTGCCAGCAGTTTATCATATAAGGGACTAGCGGGAGTGTCAGATACGCAGTATTTT.

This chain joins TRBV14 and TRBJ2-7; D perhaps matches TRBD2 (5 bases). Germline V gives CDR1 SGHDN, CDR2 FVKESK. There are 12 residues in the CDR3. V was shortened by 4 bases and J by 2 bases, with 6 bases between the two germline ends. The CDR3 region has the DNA TGTGCCAGCAGCCGGAGGACCTACGAGCAGTACTTC. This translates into CASSRRTYEQYF.

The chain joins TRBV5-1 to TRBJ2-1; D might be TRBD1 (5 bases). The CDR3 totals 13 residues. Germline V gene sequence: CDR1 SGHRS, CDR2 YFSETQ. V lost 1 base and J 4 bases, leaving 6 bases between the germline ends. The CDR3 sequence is CASSLTGYNEQFF. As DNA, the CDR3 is TGCGCCAGCAGCTTGACAGGTTACAATGAGCAGTTCTTC.

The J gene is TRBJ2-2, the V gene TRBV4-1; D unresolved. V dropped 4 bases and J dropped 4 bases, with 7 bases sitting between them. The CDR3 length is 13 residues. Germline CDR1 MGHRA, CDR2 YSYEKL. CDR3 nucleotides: TGCGCCAGCAGCCCCTTGTCCACCGGGGAGCTGTTTTTT. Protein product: CASSPLSTGELFF.

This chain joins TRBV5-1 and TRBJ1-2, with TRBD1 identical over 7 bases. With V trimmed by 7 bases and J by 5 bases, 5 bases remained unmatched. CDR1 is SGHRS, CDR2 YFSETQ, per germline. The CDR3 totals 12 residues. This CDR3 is CASSHRGYGYTF. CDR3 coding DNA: TGCGCCAGCTCACACAGGGGATATGGCTACACCTTC.

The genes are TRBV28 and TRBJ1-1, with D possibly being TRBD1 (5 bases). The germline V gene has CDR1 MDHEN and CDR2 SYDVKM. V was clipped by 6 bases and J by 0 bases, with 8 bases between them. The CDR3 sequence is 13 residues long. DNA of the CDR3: TGTGCCAGCAGAGGGGCGATGAACACTGAAGCTTTCTTT. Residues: CASRGAMNTEAFF.

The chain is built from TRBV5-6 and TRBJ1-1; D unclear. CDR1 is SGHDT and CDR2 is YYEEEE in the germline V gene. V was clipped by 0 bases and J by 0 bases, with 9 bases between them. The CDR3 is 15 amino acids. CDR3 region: CASSLAQHVNTEAFF. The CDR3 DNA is TGTGCCAGCAGCTTGGCTCAACACGTGAACACTGAAGCTTTCTTT.

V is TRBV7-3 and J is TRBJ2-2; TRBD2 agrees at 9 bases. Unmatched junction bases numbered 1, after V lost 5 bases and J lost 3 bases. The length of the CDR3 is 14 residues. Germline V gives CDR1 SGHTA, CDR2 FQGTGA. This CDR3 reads CASSAGGDTGELFF. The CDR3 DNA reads TGTGCCAGCAGCGCGGGGGGGGACACCGGGGAGCTGTTTTTT.

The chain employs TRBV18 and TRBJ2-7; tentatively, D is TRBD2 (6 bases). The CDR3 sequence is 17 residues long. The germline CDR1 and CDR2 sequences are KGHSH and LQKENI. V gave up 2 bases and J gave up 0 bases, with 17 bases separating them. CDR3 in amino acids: CASSPVGVAVSSYEQYF. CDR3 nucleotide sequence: TGTGCCAGCTCACCAGTGGGGGTAGCGGTCAGCTCCTACGAGCAGTACTTC.

The CDR3 nucleotides read TGTGCCAGCAGCTTCGAGGGAGTGGGAAACACCATATATTTT. It encodes CASSFEGVGNTIYF. The rearrangement links TRBV7-8 to TRBJ1-3, with D unresolved. The CDR3 totals 14 residues. V lost 3 bases and J lost 4, with 10 bases in between. From germline, CDR1 is SGHVS and CDR2 FQNEAQ.

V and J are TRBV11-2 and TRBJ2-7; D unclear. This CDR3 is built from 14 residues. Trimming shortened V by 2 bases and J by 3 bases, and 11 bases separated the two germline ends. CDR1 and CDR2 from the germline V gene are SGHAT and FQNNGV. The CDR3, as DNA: TGTGCCAGCAGCTTAAATGCGGCTTACTACGAGCAGTACTTC. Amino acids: CASSLNAAYYEQYF.

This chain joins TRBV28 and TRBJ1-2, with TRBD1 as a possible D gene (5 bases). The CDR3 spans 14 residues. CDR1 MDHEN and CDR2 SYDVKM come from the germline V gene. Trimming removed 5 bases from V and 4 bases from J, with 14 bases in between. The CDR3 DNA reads TGTGCCAGCAGTAGACCCCAGGGAGGCTATGGCTACACCTTC. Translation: CASSRPQGGYGYTF.

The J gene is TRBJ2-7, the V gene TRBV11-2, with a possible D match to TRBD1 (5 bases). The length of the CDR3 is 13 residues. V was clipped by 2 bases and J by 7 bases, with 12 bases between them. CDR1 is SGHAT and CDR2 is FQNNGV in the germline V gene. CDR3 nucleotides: TGTGCCAGCAGCTTATCATGGGGCGGAGAGCAGTACTTC. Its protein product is CASSLSWGGEQYF.

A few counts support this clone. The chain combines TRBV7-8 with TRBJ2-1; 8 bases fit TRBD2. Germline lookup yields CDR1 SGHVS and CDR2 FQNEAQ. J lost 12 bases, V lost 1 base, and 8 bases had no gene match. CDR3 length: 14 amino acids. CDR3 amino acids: CASSLGTSIFRQFF. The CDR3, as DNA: TGTGCCAGCAGCTTAGGGACTAGCATCTTTAGGCAGTTCTTC.

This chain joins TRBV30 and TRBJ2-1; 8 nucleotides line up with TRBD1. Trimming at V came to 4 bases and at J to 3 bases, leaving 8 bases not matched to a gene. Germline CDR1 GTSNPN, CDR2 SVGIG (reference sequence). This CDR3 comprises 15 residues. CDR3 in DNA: TGTGCCTGGACCCCCCAGGGGGCAGGCTACAATGAGCAGTTCTTC. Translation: CAWTPQGAGYNEQFF.

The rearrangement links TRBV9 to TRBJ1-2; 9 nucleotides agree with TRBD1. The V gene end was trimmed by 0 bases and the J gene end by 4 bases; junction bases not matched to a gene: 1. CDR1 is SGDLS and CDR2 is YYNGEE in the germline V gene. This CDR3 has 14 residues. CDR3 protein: CASSVGQGGYGYTF. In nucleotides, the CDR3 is TGTGCCAGCAGCGTAGGACAGGGGGGCTATGGCTACACCTTC.

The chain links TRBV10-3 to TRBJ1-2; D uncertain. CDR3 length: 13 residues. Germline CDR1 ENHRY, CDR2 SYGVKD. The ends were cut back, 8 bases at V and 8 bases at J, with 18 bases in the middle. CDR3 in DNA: TGTGCCATCGGTACAACCGGGTTCTTCGGCTACACCTTC. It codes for CAIGTTGFFGYTF.

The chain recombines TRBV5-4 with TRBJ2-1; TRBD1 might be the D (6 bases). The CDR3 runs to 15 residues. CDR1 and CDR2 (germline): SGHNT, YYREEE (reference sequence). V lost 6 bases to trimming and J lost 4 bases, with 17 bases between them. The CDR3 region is CASNRDTGWYNEQFF. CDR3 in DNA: TGTGCCAGCAACAGGGACACCGGTTGGTACAATGAGCAGTTCTTC.

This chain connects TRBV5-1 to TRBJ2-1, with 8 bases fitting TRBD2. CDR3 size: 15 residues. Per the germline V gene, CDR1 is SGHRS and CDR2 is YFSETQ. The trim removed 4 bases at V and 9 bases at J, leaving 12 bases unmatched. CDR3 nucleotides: TGCGCCAGCAGCCCGGGACTAGTCCGGGGGCCTGAGCAGTTCTTC. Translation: CASSPGLVRGPEQFF.

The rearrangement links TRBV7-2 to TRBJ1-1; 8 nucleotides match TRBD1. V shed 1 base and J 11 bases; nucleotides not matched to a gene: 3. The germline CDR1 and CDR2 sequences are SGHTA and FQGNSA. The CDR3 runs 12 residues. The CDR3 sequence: CASSLEQGVAFF. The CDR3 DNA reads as TGTGCCAGCAGCTTAGAACAGGGGGTGGCTTTCTTT.